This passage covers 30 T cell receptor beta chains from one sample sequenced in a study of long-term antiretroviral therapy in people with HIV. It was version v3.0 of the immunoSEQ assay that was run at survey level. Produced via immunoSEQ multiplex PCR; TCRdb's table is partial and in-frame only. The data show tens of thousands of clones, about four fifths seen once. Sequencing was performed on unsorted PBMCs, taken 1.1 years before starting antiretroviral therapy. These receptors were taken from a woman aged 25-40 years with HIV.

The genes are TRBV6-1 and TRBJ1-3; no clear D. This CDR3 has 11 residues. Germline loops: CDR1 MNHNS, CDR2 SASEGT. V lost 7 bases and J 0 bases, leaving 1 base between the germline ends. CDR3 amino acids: CASTSGNTIYF. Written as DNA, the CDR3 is TGTGCCAGCACCTCTGGAAACACCATATATTTT.

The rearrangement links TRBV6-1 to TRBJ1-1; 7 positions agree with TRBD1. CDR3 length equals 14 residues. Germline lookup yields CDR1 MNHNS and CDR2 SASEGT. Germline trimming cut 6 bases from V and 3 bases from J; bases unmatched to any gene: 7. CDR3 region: CASRRTGVDTEAFF. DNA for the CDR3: TGTGCCAGCAGGAGAACAGGGGTGGACACTGAAGCTTTCTTT.

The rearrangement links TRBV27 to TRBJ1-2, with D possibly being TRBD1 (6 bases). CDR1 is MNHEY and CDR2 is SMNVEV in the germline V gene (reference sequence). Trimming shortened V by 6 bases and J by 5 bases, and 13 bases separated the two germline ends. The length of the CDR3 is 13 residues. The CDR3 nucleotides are TGTGCCAGCAGACCGACAGGCCTATATGGCTACACCTTC. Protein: CASRPTGLYGYTF.

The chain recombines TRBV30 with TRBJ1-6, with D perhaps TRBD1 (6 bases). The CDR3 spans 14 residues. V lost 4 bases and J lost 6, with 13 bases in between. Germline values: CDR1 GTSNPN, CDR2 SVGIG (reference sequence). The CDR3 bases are TGTGCCTGGACCCCGGACAGATTTAATTCACCCCTCCACTTT. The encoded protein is CAWTPDRFNSPLHF.

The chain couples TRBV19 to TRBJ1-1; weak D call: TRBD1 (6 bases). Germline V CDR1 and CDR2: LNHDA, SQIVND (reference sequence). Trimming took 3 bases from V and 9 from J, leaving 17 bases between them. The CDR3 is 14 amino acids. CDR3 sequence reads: CASSMGGAGMKAFF. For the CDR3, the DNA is TGTGCCAGTAGTATGGGGGGGGCCGGGATGAAAGCTTTCTTT.

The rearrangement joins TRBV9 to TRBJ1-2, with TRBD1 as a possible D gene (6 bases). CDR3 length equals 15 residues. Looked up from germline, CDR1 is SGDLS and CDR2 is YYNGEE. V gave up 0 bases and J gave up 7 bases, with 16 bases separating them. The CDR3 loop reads CASSVDLTGPFGYTF. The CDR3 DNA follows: TGTGCCAGCAGCGTAGATCTGACAGGCCCCTTTGGCTACACCTTC.

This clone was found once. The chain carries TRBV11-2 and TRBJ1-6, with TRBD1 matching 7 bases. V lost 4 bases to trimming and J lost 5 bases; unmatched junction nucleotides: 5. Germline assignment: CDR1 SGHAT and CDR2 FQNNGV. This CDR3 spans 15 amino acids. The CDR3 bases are TGTGCCAGCAGCTGGCAGGGACAGAATAATTCACCCCTCCACTTT. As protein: CASSWQGQNNSPLHF.

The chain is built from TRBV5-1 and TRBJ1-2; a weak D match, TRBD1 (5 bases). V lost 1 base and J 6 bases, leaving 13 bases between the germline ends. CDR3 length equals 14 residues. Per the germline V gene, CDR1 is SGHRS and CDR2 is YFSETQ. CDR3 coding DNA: TGCGCCAGCAGCTTGTACCGGGGGGGGGATGGCTACACCTTC. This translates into CASSLYRGGDGYTF.

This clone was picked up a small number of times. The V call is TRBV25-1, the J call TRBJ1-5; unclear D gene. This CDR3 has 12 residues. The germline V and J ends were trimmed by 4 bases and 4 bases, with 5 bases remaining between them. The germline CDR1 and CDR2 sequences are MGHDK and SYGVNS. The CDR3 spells CASSALNQPQHF. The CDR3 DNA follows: TGTGCCAGCAGTGCATTGAATCAGCCCCAGCATTTT.

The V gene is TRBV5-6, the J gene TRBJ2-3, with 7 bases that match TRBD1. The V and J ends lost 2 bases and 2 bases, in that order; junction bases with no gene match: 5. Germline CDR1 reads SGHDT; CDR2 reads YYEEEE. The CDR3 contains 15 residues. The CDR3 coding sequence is TGTGCCAGCAGCTTAGAGGGGACAGCCACAGATACGCAGTATTTT. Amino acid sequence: CASSLEGTATDTQYF.

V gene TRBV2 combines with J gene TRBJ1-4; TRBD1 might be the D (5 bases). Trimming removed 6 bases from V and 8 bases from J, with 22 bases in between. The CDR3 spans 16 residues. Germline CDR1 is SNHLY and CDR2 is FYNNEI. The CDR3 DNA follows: TGTGCCAGCAGGACCTCTGACGGTGGGGGAGGGGAAAAACTGTTTTTT. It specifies CASRTSDGGGGEKLFF. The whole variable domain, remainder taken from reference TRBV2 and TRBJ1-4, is EPEVTQTPSHQVTQMGQEVILRCVPISNHLYFYWYRQILGQKVEFLVSFYNNEISEKSEIFDDQFSVERPDGSNFTLKIRSTKLEDSAMYFCASRTSDGGGGEKLFFGSGTQLSVL.

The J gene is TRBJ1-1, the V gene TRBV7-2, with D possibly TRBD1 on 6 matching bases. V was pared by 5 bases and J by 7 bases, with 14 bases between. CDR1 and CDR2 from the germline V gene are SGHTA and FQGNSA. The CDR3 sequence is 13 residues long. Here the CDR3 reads CASSGTGAFEAFF. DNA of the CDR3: TGTGCCAGCAGCGGCACGGGGGCCTTTGAAGCTTTCTTT. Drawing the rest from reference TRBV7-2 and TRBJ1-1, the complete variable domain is GAGVSQSPSNKVTEKGKDVELRCDPISGHTALYWYRQSLGQGLEFLIYFQGNSAPDKSGLPSDRFSAERTGGSVSTLTIQRTQQEDSAVYLCASSGTGAFEAFFGQGTRLTVV.

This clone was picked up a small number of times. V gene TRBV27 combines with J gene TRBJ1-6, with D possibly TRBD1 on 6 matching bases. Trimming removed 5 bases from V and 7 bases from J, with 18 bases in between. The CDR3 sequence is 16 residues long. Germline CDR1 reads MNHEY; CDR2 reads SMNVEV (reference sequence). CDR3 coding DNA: TGTGCCAGCAGTAAAGAAACAGGGTCTCACAATTCACCCCTCCACTTT. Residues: CASSKETGSHNSPLHF.

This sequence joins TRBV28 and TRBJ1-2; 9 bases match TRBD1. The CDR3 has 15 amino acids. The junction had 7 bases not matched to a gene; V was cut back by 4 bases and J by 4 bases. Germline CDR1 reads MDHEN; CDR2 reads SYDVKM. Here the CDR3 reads CASSSSQTGGYGYTF. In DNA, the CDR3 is TGTGCCAGCAGTTCTTCCCAGACAGGGGGCTATGGCTACACCTTC.

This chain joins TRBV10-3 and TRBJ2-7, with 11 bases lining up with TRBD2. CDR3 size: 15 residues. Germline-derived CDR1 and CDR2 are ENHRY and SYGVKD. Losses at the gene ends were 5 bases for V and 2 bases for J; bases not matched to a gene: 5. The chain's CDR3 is CAISPGLAVTYEQYF. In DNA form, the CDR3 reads TGTGCCATCAGTCCGGGACTAGCGGTTACCTACGAGCAGTACTTC.

The CDR3 sequence: CASRVQGPYNEQFF. The DNA for the CDR3 is TGTGCCAGCAGGGTACAGGGGCCCTACAATGAGCAGTTCTTC. This chain connects TRBV5-8 to TRBJ2-1; 7 nucleotides match TRBD1. Germline V gives CDR1 SGHTS, CDR2 YDEGEE. The CDR3 consists of 14 residues. V shed 5 bases, J shed 2 bases, and the junction held 4 bases outside the gene matches.

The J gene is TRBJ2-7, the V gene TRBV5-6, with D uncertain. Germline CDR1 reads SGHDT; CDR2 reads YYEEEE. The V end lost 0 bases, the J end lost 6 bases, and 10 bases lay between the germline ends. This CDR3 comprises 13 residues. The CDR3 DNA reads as TGTGCCAGCAGCTTGGAGCAGCGCGCCGAGCAGTACGTC. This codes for CASSLEQRAEQYV.

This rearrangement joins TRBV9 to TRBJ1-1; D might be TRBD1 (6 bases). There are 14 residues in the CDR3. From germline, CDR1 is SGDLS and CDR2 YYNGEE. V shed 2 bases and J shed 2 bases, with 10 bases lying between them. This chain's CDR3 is CASSVRTANTEAFF. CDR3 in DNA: TGTGCCAGCAGCGTCCGGACAGCCAACACTGAAGCTTTCTTT. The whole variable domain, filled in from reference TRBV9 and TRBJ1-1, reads DSGVTQTPKHLITATGQRVTLRCSPRSGDLSVYWYQQSLDQGLQFLIQYYNGEERAKGNILERFSAQQFPDLHSELNLSSLELGDSALYFCASSVRTANTEAFFGQGTRLTVV.

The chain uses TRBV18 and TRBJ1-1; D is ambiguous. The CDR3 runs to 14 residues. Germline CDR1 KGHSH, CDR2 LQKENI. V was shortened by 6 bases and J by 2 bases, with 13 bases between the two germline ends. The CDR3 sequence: CASSYDRSNTEAFF. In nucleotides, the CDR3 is TGTGCCAGCTCGTATGATAGATCAAACACTGAAGCTTTCTTT.

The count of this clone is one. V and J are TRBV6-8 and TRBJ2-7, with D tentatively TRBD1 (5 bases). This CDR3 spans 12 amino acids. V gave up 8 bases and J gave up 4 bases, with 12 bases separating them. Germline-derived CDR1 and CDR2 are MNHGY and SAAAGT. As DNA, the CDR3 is TGTGCCAGCCAGGGTCCCGCGTACGAGCAGTACTTC. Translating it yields CASQGPAYEQYF.

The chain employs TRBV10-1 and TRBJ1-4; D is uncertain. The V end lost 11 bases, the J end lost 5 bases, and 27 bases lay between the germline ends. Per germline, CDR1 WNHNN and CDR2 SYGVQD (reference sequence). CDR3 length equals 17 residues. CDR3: CARNGRGPRSLNEKLFF. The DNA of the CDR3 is TGCGCCCGAAACGGTAGAGGTCCCCGGTCTTTGAATGAAAAACTGTTTTTT.

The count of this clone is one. This CDR3 reads CASSEARTLTREQYF. The CDR3 coding sequence is TGTGCCAGCAGTGAAGCTAGGACGCTGACTAGAGAGCAGTACTTC. The chain combines TRBV6-1 with TRBJ2-7; TRBD2 is a possible D gene (6 bases). This CDR3 spans 15 amino acids. The germline CDR1 and CDR2 sequences are MNHNS and SASEGT. The ends were cut back, 0 bases at V and 7 bases at J, with 16 bases in the middle.

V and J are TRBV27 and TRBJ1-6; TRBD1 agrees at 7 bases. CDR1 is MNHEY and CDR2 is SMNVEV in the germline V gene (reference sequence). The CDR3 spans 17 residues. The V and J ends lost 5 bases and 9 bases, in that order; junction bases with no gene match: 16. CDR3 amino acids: CASSDINDRANGSPLHF. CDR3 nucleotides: TGTGCCAGCAGTGACATCAACGACAGGGCCAACGGTTCACCCCTCCACTTT.

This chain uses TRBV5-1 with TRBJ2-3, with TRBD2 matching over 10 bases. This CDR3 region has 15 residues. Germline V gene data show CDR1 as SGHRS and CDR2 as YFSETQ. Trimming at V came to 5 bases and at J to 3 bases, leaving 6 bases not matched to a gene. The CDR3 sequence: CASRSGGAGTDTQYF. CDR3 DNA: TGCGCCAGCAGGAGCGGGGGGGCGGGAACAGATACGCAGTATTTT. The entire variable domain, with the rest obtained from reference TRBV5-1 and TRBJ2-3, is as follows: KAGVTQTPRYLIKTRGQQVTLSCSPISGHRSVSWYQQTPGQGLQFLFEYFSETQRNKGNFPGRFSGRQFSNSRSEMNVSTLELGDSALYLCASRSGGAGTDTQYFGPGTRLTVL.

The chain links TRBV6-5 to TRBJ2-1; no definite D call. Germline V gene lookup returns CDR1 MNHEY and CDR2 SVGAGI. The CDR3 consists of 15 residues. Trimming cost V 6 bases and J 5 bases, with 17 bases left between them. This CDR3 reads CASRPTKAVNNEQFF. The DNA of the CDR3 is TGTGCCAGCAGACCCACCAAAGCTGTAAACAATGAGCAGTTCTTC.

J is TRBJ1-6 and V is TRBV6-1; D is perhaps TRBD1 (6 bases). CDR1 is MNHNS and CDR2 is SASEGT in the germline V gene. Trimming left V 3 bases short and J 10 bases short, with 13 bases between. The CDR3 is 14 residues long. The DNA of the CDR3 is TGTGCCAGCAGTGATGAACAGGGAGTCTCACCCCTCCACTTT. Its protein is CASSDEQGVSPLHF.

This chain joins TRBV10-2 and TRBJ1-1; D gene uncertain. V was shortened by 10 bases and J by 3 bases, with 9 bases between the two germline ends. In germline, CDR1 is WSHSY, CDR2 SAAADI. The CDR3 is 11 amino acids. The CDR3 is CATKRDTEAFF. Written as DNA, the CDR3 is TGCGCCACTAAGAGGGACACTGAAGCTTTCTTT.

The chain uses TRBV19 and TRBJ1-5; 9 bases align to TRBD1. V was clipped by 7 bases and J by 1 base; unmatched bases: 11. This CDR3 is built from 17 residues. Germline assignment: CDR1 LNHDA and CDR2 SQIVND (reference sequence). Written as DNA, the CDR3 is TGTGCCAGTACTCCGGGACAGGGTAGACGGAGCAATCAGCCCCAGCATTTT. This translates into CASTPGQGRRSNQPQHF.

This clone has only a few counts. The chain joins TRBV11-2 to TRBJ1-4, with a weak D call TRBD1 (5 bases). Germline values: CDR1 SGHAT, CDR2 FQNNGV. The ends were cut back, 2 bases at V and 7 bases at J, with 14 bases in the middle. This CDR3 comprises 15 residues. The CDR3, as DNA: TGTGCCAGCAGCTTAATGGGCAGGGAATTTGAAAAACTGTTTTTT. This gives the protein CASSLMGREFEKLFF.

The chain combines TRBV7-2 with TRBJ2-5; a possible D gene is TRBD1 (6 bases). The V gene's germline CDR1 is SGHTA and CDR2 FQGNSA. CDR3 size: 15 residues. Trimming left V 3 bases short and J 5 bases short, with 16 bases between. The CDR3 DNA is TGTGCCAGCAGCTTCATGTCAGGGGCTGAGGAGACCCAGTACTTC. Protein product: CASSFMSGAEETQYF. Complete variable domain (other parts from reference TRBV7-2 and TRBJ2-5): GAGVSQSPSNKVTEKGKDVELRCDPISGHTALYWYRQSLGQGLEFLIYFQGNSAPDKSGLPSDRFSAERTGGSVSTLTIQRTQQEDSAVYLCASSFMSGAEETQYFGPGTRLLVL.